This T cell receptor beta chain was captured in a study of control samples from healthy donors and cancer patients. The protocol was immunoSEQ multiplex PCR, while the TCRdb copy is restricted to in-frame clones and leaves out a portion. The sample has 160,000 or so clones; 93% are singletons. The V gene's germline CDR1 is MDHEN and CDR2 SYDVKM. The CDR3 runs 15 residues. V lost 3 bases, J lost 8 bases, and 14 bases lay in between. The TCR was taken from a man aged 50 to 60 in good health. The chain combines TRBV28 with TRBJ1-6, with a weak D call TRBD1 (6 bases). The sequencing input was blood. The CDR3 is CASSLTQGSHSPLHF. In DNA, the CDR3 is TGTGCCAGCAGTTTGACACAGGGATCCCATTCACCCCTCCACTTT.